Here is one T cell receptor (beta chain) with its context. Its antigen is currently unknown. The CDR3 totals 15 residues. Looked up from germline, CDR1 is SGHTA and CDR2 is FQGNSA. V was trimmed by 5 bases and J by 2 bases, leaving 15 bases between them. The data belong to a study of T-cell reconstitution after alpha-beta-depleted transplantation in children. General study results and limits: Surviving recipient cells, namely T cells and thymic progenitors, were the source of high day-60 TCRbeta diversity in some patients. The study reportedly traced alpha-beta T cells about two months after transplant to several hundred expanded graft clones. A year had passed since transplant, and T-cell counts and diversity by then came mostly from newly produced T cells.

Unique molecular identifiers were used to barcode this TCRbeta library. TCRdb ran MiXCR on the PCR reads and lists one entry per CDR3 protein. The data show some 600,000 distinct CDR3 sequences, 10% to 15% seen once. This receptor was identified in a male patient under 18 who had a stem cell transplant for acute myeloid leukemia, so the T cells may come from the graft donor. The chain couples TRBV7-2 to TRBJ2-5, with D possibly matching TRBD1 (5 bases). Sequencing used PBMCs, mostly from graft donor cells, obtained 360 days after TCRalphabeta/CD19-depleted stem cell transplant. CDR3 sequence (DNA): TGTGCCAGCAGCGACAGCTCCCGTTGGCAAGAGACCCAGTACTTC. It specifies CASSDSSRWQETQYF.